The 27 T cell receptor beta chains below all came from one sample that was sequenced in a study of shared clonotypes between healthy human individuals. CD45RO negativity and positive selection for CCR7 defined naive CD8 cells, a population that excluded terminally differentiated effector memory CD45RA+ cells. Clones were sequenced by immunoSEQ multiplex PCR, and TCRdb holds only the in-frame ones, with some missing. The sample yields about 2,100,000 clones, roughly 91% seen once. Sequencing was carried out using naive CD8+ T cells from PBMCs. The receptors were sampled from a man aged 18 to 30 in good health. Some clones in this sample may be carry-over from other donors' samples.

The chain is built from TRBV7-3 and TRBJ2-1, with D unresolved. The V and J ends lost 2 bases and 6 bases respectively, with 8 bases between them. The CDR3 length is 13 residues. Germline values: CDR1 SGHTA, CDR2 FQGTGA. This CDR3 is CASSLVGFNEQFF. The CDR3 bases are TGTGCCAGCAGCTTAGTGGGGTTCAATGAGCAGTTCTTC. Combining the CDR3 with reference TRBV7-3 and TRBJ2-1 gives the whole variable domain GAGVSQTPSNKVTEKGKYVELRCDPISGHTALYWYRQSLGQGPEFLIYFQGTGAADDSGLPNDRFFAVRPEGSVSTLKIQRTERGDSAVYLCASSLVGFNEQFFGPGTRLTVL.

This clone occurred a few times. Different DNA sequences within this sample yield the same CDR3. This chain connects TRBV9 to TRBJ2-2, with 7 bases identical to TRBD2. Per the germline V gene, CDR1 is SGDLS and CDR2 is YYNGEE. The CDR3 runs to 14 residues. J was trimmed by 5 bases and V by 0 bases; bases with no gene match: 1. The CDR3 DNA follows: TGTGCCAGCAGCGTAGCGGGAGGTACCGGGGAGCTGTTTTTT. This translates into CASSVAGGTGELFF.

The chain carries TRBV7-3 and TRBJ2-6; possibly TRBD2 for D (6 bases). The CDR3 is 17 residues long. Between the trimmed V and J ends, which lost 5 bases and 5 bases, there was a span of 19 bases. From germline, CDR1 is SGHTA and CDR2 FQGTGA. CDR3 coding DNA: TGTGCCAGCAGCCCCGGGGGAGGCAAGGGGTGGGCCAACGTCCTGACTTTC. This sequence encodes CASSPGGGKGWANVLTF.

J is TRBJ1-5 and V is TRBV6-6; D possibly corresponds to TRBD1 (5 bases). The CDR3 loop spans 13 amino acids. Trimming shortened V by 10 bases and J by 4 bases, and 14 bases separated the two germline ends. Germline V gives CDR1 MNHNY, CDR2 SVGAGI (reference sequence). Here the CDR3 DNA reads TGTGCCACCGACCGGGACTCTAATCAGCCCCAGCATTTT. Its protein is CATDRDSNQPQHF.

Concerning this clone: At the DNA level, this CDR3 is encoded by other sequences in the same sample as well. The chain uses TRBV28 and TRBJ1-3; a possible D gene is TRBD1 (5 bases). V was pared by 5 bases and J by 0 bases, with 11 bases between. Germline CDR1 and CDR2: MDHEN and SYDVKM. The CDR3 covers 15 residues. CDR3: CASSLGTSSGNTIYF. CDR3 sequence (DNA): TGTGCCAGCAGTCTAGGGACGAGCTCTGGAAACACCATATATTTT.

This clone was seen just once. The chain links TRBV6-5 to TRBJ2-3, with D unclear. V was cut by 4 bases and J by 9 bases, with 11 bases left in between. From germline, CDR1 is MNHEY and CDR2 SVGAGI. CDR3 length: 12 amino acids. The CDR3 protein is CASSSLNRTQYF. CDR3 nucleotides: TGTGCCAGCAGTTCGTTAAATAGGACGCAGTATTTT.

The chain joins TRBV10-3 to TRBJ2-1, with 10 nucleotides matching TRBD2. The CDR3 length is 16 residues. After removal of 1 base from V and 6 bases from J, the junction contained 6 bases not matched to a gene. Per germline, CDR1 ENHRY and CDR2 SYGVKD. CDR3 sequence reads: CAISELGLAAPNEQFF. In DNA form, the CDR3 reads TGTGCCATCAGTGAGTTAGGACTAGCGGCCCCCAATGAGCAGTTCTTC.

The chain employs TRBV30 and TRBJ2-7; no reliable D call. V dropped 0 bases and J dropped 4 bases, with 16 bases sitting between them. Germline CDR1 reads GTSNPN; CDR2 reads SVGIG (reference sequence). CDR3 length: 15 residues. CDR3 sequence reads: CAWSVGQPGFYEQYF. DNA for the CDR3: TGTGCCTGGAGTGTGGGCCAGCCGGGCTTTTACGAGCAGTACTTC.

About this clone itself: Distinct nucleotide sequences in the sample also encode this CDR3. In DNA, the CDR3 is TGTGCCAGCAGTTTAGGGAACACCATATATTTT. Translation: CASSLGNTIYF. This chain connects TRBV28 to TRBJ1-3; D call uncertain. CDR1 and CDR2 (germline): MDHEN, SYDVKM. The length of the CDR3 is 11 residues. Trimming took 2 bases from V and 7 from J, leaving 3 bases between them.

A note on this clone: This same CDR3 is encoded by further DNA sequences in the sample. J is TRBJ2-7 and V is TRBV5-6, with D tentatively TRBD2 (5 bases). The CDR3 has 13 amino acids. Trimming pared 0 bases from V and 4 bases from J, leaving 8 bases between. CDR1 is SGHDT, CDR2 YYEEEE, per germline. CDR3: CASSLGPGYEQYF. DNA for the CDR3: TGTGCCAGCAGCTTGGGACCGGGGTACGAGCAGTACTTC.

The chain carries TRBV19 and TRBJ2-7, with D possibly TRBD1 on 6 matching bases. Germline V CDR1 and CDR2: LNHDA, SQIVND (reference sequence). The CDR3 extends over 13 amino acids. Deletions cut 6 bases from V and 5 bases from J, with 14 bases between. This chain's CDR3 is CASRTGYSNEQYF. For the CDR3, the DNA is TGTGCCAGTAGGACAGGTTATTCCAACGAGCAGTACTTC. Looking up the rest from reference TRBV19 and TRBJ2-7 gives the full variable domain: DGGITQSPKYLFRKEGQNVTLSCEQNLNHDAMYWYRQDPGQGLRLIYYSQIVNDFQKGDIAEGYSVSREKKESFPLTVTSAQKNPTAFYLCASRTGYSNEQYFGPGTRLTVT.

This chain links TRBV7-9 with TRBJ2-7, with D perhaps being TRBD1 or TRBD2 (5 bases each). The CDR3 consists of 14 residues. The germline V gene has CDR1 SEHNR and CDR2 FQNEAQ (reference sequence). Trimming removed 4 bases from V and 0 bases from J, with 10 bases in between. CDR3 in amino acids: CASSSTGTSYEQYF. DNA of the CDR3: TGTGCCAGCAGCTCCACCGGGACCTCCTACGAGCAGTACTTC.

The chain combines TRBV27 with TRBJ2-3; tentatively, D is TRBD1 or TRBD2 (6 bases each). CDR3 size: 15 residues. Germline V gives CDR1 MNHEY, CDR2 SMNVEV (reference sequence). The ends were cut back, 5 bases at V and 0 bases at J, with 12 bases in the middle. The CDR3 DNA sequence: TGTGCCAGCAGTACGGGGGCGGATAGCACAGATACGCAGTATTTT. It is translated as CASSTGADSTDTQYF.

The rearrangement links TRBV28 to TRBJ1-2; the D is unclear. V was clipped by 5 bases and J by 0 bases, with 10 bases between them. The CDR3 spans 14 residues. Germline V CDR1 and CDR2: MDHEN, SYDVKM. The CDR3 sequence is CASSNRETNYGYTF. CDR3 coding DNA: TGTGCCAGCAGTAACAGAGAGACTAACTATGGCTACACCTTC.

The J gene is TRBJ2-7, the V gene TRBV4-1; D possibly corresponds to TRBD2 (7 bases). Germline V lookup: CDR1 MGHRA, CDR2 YSYEKL. The CDR3 loop spans 17 amino acids. Trimming cost V 0 bases and J 3 bases, with 18 bases left between them. The CDR3 loop reads CASSQELVGGQNYEQYF. As DNA, the CDR3 is TGCGCCAGCAGCCAAGAGCTTGTGGGGGGGCAAAACTACGAGCAGTACTTC.

A single count supports this clone. The chain combines TRBV28 with TRBJ1-5, with TRBD1 matching 11 bases. This CDR3 is built from 14 residues. Germline V lookup: CDR1 MDHEN, CDR2 SYDVKM. After removal of 6 bases from V and 6 bases from J, the junction contained 4 bases not matched to a gene. The CDR3 region is CASSSGTGGQPQHF. In nucleotides, the CDR3 is TGTGCCAGCAGCTCCGGGACAGGGGGTCAGCCCCAGCATTTT.

The chain links TRBV12-5 to TRBJ2-3; maybe TRBD2 (6 bases). V was pared by 1 base and J by 5 bases, with 13 bases between. The length of the CDR3 is 15 residues. Germline V lookup: CDR1 LGHNT, CDR2 FRNRAP. The CDR3 loop is CASGLGHGGVDTQYF. The CDR3 DNA reads as TGTGCTAGTGGTTTGGGCCACGGGGGAGTAGATACGCAGTATTTT.

This clone was observed a few times. This chain connects TRBV19 to TRBJ1-1, with TRBD1 matching over 7 bases. The CDR3 totals 14 residues. Germline trimming cut 5 bases from V and 2 bases from J; bases unmatched to any gene: 5. Germline values: CDR1 LNHDA, CDR2 SQIVND (reference sequence). The CDR3 region has the DNA TGTGCCAGTAGTCCCCGGGACAGAAACACTGAAGCTTTCTTT. Translated, it gives CASSPRDRNTEAFF. Combining the CDR3 with reference TRBV19 and TRBJ1-1 gives the whole variable domain DGGITQSPKYLFRKEGQNVTLSCEQNLNHDAMYWYRQDPGQGLRLIYYSQIVNDFQKGDIAEGYSVSREKKESFPLTVTSAQKNPTAFYLCASSPRDRNTEAFFGQGTRLTVV.

This chain joins TRBV30 and TRBJ2-7; 7 bases align to TRBD1. After removal of 3 bases from V and 5 bases from J, the junction contained 10 bases not matched to a gene. CDR1 GTSNPN and CDR2 SVGIG come from the germline V gene (reference sequence). The CDR3 has 14 residues. DNA for the CDR3: TGTGCCTGGAGGGACCAGGGACAGATCCACGAGCAGTACTTC. Translation: CAWRDQGQIHEQYF. Filled out from reference TRBV30 and TRBJ2-7, the complete variable domain reads SQTIHQWPATLVQPVGSPLSLECTVEGTSNPNLYWYRQAAGRGLQLLFYSVGIGQISSEVPQNLSASRPQDRQFILSSKKLLLSDSGFYLCAWRDQGQIHEQYFGPGTRLTVT.

The chain combines TRBV27 with TRBJ1-1; 12 nucleotides line up with TRBD1. The germline gives CDR1 MNHEY, CDR2 SMNVEV (reference sequence). Losses at the gene ends were 8 bases for V and 1 base for J; bases not matched to a gene: 2. The CDR3 length is 14 residues. The CDR3 loop reads CASGGQGANTEAFF. The DNA of the CDR3 is TGTGCCAGCGGGGGACAGGGGGCGAACACTGAAGCTTTCTTT.

As to this clone: Other DNA sequences in this sample translate to the same CDR3. The V and J genes are TRBV7-9 and TRBJ2-5; 8 positions agree with TRBD1. The CDR3 contains 14 residues. In germline, CDR1 is SEHNR, CDR2 FQNEAQ (reference sequence). Unmatched junction bases numbered 2, after V lost 2 bases and J lost 3 bases. The CDR3 reads CASSLPTGEETQYF. The CDR3 DNA sequence: TGTGCCAGCAGCTTACCGACAGGGGAAGAGACCCAGTACTTC.

Notes on this clone: The same CDR3 is also encoded by other DNA sequences in this sample. V is TRBV27 and J is TRBJ1-2; 7 nucleotides match TRBD1. V lost 2 bases, J lost 7 bases, and 4 bases stayed unmatched. The CDR3 sequence is 13 residues long. The germline V gene has CDR1 MNHEY and CDR2 SMNVEV (reference sequence). The CDR3 region is CASSLQGVSGYTF. The CDR3 nucleotides read TGTGCCAGCAGTTTACAGGGGGTGTCTGGCTACACCTTC.

To note about this clone: One end of the junction is discordant with germline, which a read error may explain. This chain uses TRBV28 with TRBJ1-1; D unresolved. Germline-derived CDR1 and CDR2 are MDHEN and SYDVKM. This CDR3 is 14 amino acids long. CDR3 protein: CASSLLTTDIAYSF. The CDR3 DNA sequence: TGTGCCAGCAGTCTATTGACAACCGATATAGCATATTCGTTT.

V is TRBV4-1 and J is TRBJ2-2; TRBD1 aligns across 9 bases. Germline values: CDR1 MGHRA, CDR2 YSYEKL. The CDR3 is made up of 15 amino acids. V shed 4 bases, J shed 4 bases, and the junction held 4 bases outside the gene matches. The DNA of the CDR3 is TGCGCCAGCAGCCCTCGGGACAGGGCCACCGGGGAGCTGTTTTTT. Translated, it gives CASSPRDRATGELFF.

The chain has TRBV18 and TRBJ2-3; maybe TRBD2 (5 bases). The CDR3 has 20 amino acids. Germline CDR1 is KGHSH and CDR2 is LQKENI. Trimming left V 3 bases short and J 0 bases short, with 25 bases between. DNA for the CDR3: TGTGCCAGCTCACCGGAATTTGGGGAGACAATGCTTTCTAGCACAGATACGCAGTATTTT. Translated: CASSPEFGETMLSSTDTQYF.

This chain uses TRBV27 with TRBJ2-7; TRBD2 agrees at 8 bases. The CDR3 totals 14 residues. V was clipped by 6 bases and J by 5 bases; unmatched bases: 9. Germline V gene data show CDR1 as MNHEY and CDR2 as SMNVEV (reference sequence). The CDR3 region has the DNA TGTGCCAGCAGCTCAGCGGGAGTCATTGACGAGCAGTACTTC. It yields the protein CASSSAGVIDEQYF.

This chain uses TRBV7-2 with TRBJ2-5; 13 bases map to TRBD2. The V gene's germline CDR1 is SGHTA and CDR2 FQGNSA. This CDR3 spans 15 amino acids. V trimming: 6 bases; J trimming: 4 bases; junction bases outside the gene matches: 5. CDR3 sequence reads: CASRRTSGRGETQYF. The DNA of the CDR3 is TGTGCCAGCAGACGTACTAGCGGGAGGGGAGAGACCCAGTACTTC.